The entry that follows covers one T cell receptor beta chain sequence. This entry comes from a study of blood T cell repertoires in COVID-19. Participant reports of clinical history set cohort assignment. The study counted Cohort 3 donors as recovered given two negative PCRs, clearance, or symptom resolution. This table comes from immunoSEQ multiplex PCR, and its TCRdb copy is limited to in-frame clones, with some not included. The table records 200,000 to 250,000 clones, less than 90% of them present only once. V lost 2 bases to trimming and J lost 3 bases, with 7 bases between them. This CDR3 is built from 13 residues.

The sequenced material came from PBMCs or T cells enriched from blood (not recorded which). The chain recombines TRBV12-3 or TRBV12-4 with TRBJ1-1; tentative D call: TRBD1 (5 bases). The clonotype was recovered from a young woman who had recovered from COVID-19. CDR3 sequence reads: CASSLNRYTEAFF. CDR3 DNA sequence: TGTGCCAGCAGTTTAAACAGGTACACTGAAGCTTTCTTT.